What follows are 11 T cell receptor beta chains derived from one specimen sequenced in a study of shared clonotypes between healthy human individuals. Data came from immunoSEQ multiplex PCR; TCRdb stores just in-frame clones and leaves some out. The sample includes about 87,000 clones, around half of them seen just once. The specimen was PBMCs. Receptor source: a woman in her thirties or forties in good health. Some clones in this sample may be carry-over from other donors' samples.

On this clone: With a far larger clone one base away, a read error is the likely cause. The missing conserved phenylalanine or tryptophan at the end of this CDR3 makes a read error likely. The chain is built from TRBV5-1 and TRBJ2-4; 7 positions agree with TRBD1. Germline V gene sequence: CDR1 SGHRS, CDR2 YFSETQ. V lost 3 bases and J lost 8; bases outside the gene matches: 8. The CDR3 is 14 residues long. The CDR3 DNA follows: TGCGCCAGCAGCTCTCAGACAGGGACGGACATTCAGTACTCC. Translated: CASSSQTGTDIQYS.

This chain links TRBV9 with TRBJ2-5; TRBD1 agrees at 9 bases. The CDR3 is made up of 16 amino acids. CDR1 is SGDLS and CDR2 is YYNGEE in the germline V gene. The ends lost 3 bases at V and 2 bases at J; junction bases unmatched: 8. In nucleotides, the CDR3 is TGTGCCAGCAGCGCCTCGGGACAGGGACAACAAGAGACCCAGTACTTC. Its protein is CASSASGQGQQETQYF.

Of note for this clone: Other nucleotide sequences in the sample specify the same CDR3. The CDR3 sequence is CASSAPSGLGELFF. The DNA for the CDR3 is TGCGCCAGCAGCGCCCCTAGCGGGCTCGGGGAGCTGTTTTTT. V and J are TRBV4-1 and TRBJ2-2; 8 positions agree with TRBD2. The J segment lost 7 bases and the V segment lost 5 bases, leaving 6 bases of the junction unmatched. Germline-derived CDR1 and CDR2 are MGHRA and YSYEKL. The CDR3 is 14 residues long.

This clone came up a few times. V and J are TRBV29-1 and TRBJ2-3; 8 bases are shared with TRBD2. CDR1 is SQVTM and CDR2 is ANQGSEA in the germline V gene. Trimming took 3 bases from V and 6 from J; bases not matched to a gene: 5. The CDR3 consists of 13 residues. CDR3 in amino acids: CSVEISGKDTQYF. CDR3 sequence (DNA): TGCAGCGTTGAGATTAGCGGGAAGGATACGCAGTATTTT.

This clone was seen only a few times. The chain carries TRBV10-2 and TRBJ1-4; D is unresolved. Trimming removed 4 bases at V and 5 bases at J, with 8 bases between. CDR3 length: 13 residues. The germline V gene encodes CDR1 WSHSY and CDR2 SAAADI. The CDR3 sequence is CASSGGLNEKLFF. The DNA of the CDR3 is TGCGCCAGCAGTGGAGGGTTAAATGAAAAACTGTTTTTT.

With regard to this clone: Other DNA sequences in the same sample also yield this CDR3. The CDR3 sequence: CAWSVGGNQPQHF. CDR3 nucleotides: TGTGCCTGGAGTGTAGGGGGCAATCAGCCCCAGCATTTT. The V call is TRBV30, the J call TRBJ1-5, with D tentatively TRBD1 (5 bases). The CDR3 totals 13 residues. CDR1 and CDR2 from the germline V gene are GTSNPN and SVGIG (reference sequence). The V end was cut by 0 bases, the J end by 2 bases, with 5 bases between.

V and J are TRBV10-3 and TRBJ2-7; TRBD2 matches 11 bases. The J segment lost 5 bases and the V segment lost 6 bases, leaving 3 bases of the junction unmatched. Per the germline V gene, CDR1 is ENHRY and CDR2 is SYGVKD. The CDR3 consists of 13 residues. As DNA, the CDR3 is TGTGCCATCAGGACTAGCGGGATAGACGAGCAGTACTTC. Translating gives CAIRTSGIDEQYF.

The V call is TRBV9, the J call TRBJ2-2; tentatively, D is TRBD2 (6 bases). V was trimmed by 4 bases and J by 4 bases, leaving 14 bases between them. Germline V CDR1 and CDR2: SGDLS, YYNGEE. This CDR3 region has 15 residues. The CDR3 is CASSTPRGGTGELFF. The CDR3 DNA is TGTGCCAGCAGCACCCCCCGGGGAGGCACCGGGGAGCTGTTTTTT.

This clone was seen repeatedly, ten times or more. The chain joins TRBV13 to TRBJ2-1, with 9 positions matching TRBD2. CDR1 is PRHDT and CDR2 is FYEKMQ in the germline V gene (reference sequence). Trimming cost V 3 bases and J 4 bases; bases outside gene matches: 4. CDR3 length: 15 residues. The CDR3 DNA follows: TGTGCCAGCAGCTTTTCTAGCGGGAAGTACAATGAGCAGTTCTTC. This gives the protein CASSFSSGKYNEQFF.

The chain recombines TRBV5-1 with TRBJ2-7; D is perhaps TRBD1 (5 bases). CDR1 is SGHRS, CDR2 YFSETQ, per germline. V lost 0 bases to trimming and J lost 4 bases, with 8 bases between them. The CDR3 covers 13 residues. CDR3 nucleotide sequence: TGCGCCAGCAGCTTGGAAGGGGCATACGAGCAGTACTTC. Encoded protein: CASSLEGAYEQYF. Variable domain in full (rest from reference TRBV5-1 and TRBJ2-7): KAGVTQTPRYLIKTRGQQVTLSCSPISGHRSVSWYQQTPGQGLQFLFEYFSETQRNKGNFPGRFSGRQFSNSRSEMNVSTLELGDSALYLCASSLEGAYEQYFGPGTRLTVT.

The V and J genes are TRBV19 and TRBJ2-1, with a weak D call TRBD2 (6 bases). Trimming removed 5 bases from V and 8 bases from J, with 19 bases in between. Germline CDR1 is LNHDA and CDR2 is SQIVND (reference sequence). The length of the CDR3 is 15 residues. The CDR3 region has the DNA TGTGCCAGTAGTCTAGCGCCCGGGAGTTTCGATGAGCAGTTCTTC. Translation gives CASSLAPGSFDEQFF.